This T cell receptor (beta chain) was obtained from a study of cytomegalovirus exposure and HLA in healthy donors. Notes on this clone: The antigen is unknown.

V lost 6 bases and J lost 11, with 16 bases in between. This CDR3 has 12 amino acids. Germline values: CDR1 MDHEN, CDR2 SYDVKM. PCR used 60 Vbeta primers and 13 Jbeta primers. Per the original data handling: Per a later analysis, the number of unique TCR beta chains was 75 million to 90 million, of which roughly 11 million were shared. Profiled with immunoSEQ multiplex PCR; TCRdb holds only in-frame clones, not every one. The DNA gave D and trimming, while V, J and clone size come from that table. This table lists about 37,000 clones. Study-wide results and caveats: The study carried out a later analysis of TCR beta sequences. It associated 15,000 to 20,000 of them with specific HLA alleles at a false discovery rate of 0.05. Upon later analysis, HLA-associated TCR beta chains proved more clonally expanded than other, equally common chains. Immune exposure data for these donors was limited to CMV serostatus.

The chain combines TRBV28 with TRBJ1-1; tentative D call: TRBD1 (6 bases). The sequencing input was PBMCs. This TCR was recovered from a human donor in good health. This CDR3 reads CASRMITGWAFF. The CDR3 DNA reads TGTGCCAGCAGGATGATCACAGGGTGGGCTTTCTTT.